The rows below give T cell receptor beta chains drawn from one sample of a study of T-cell memory formation after mild COVID-19. MiXCR, applied by TCRdb to the 5' RACE reads, yields one record per CDR3 protein. The sample includes about 340,000 distinct CDR3 sequences, 20% to 25% of them seen just once. Sequenced input: PBMCs or a T cell subset sorted from them (not recorded which). The receptors were sampled from a man aged 18 to 29 who had mild COVID-19 (a few samples of this study predate the infection). Cell type and time point are not known. The CDR3 runs from the conserved cysteine through the conserved F or W. The order of the fields is clone size, V gene, J gene, D gene, CDR3 protein, CDR3 DNA. The D gene is left open where the match is weak. Clone size is shown for a subset of rows, as once, few, many or a class of expanded clone.

few	TRBV24-1	TRBJ2-1	TRBD2	CATSGNSGGDYNEQFF	TGTGCCACCAGTGGCAATAGCGGGGGAGACTACAATGAGCAGTTCTTC
few	TRBV4-3	TRBJ1-1	NA	CASSRRDGLMNTEAFF	TGCGCCAGCAGTCGAAGGGACGGACTCATGAACACTGAAGCTTTCTTT
NA	TRBV29-1	TRBJ2-1	TRBD1	CSVERDRASNEQFF	TGCAGCGTTGAAAGGGACAGGGCTTCCAATGAGCAGTTCTTC
NA	TRBV6-4	TRBJ2-1	NA	CASSESGNGEQFF	TGTGCCAGCAGTGAGTCGGGGAACGGTGAGCAGTTCTTC
NA	TRBV7-9	TRBJ2-3	TRBD2	CASSSGLAGVPSTDTQYF	TGTGCCAGCAGCTCCGGACTAGCGGGGGTCCCTAGCACAGATACGCAGTATTTT
NA	TRBV29-1	TRBJ1-1	NA	CSVETVADTEAFF	TGCAGCGTTGAAACGGTGGCAGATACTGAAGCTTTCTTT
NA	TRBV15	TRBJ1-3	NA	CATSPSQTNPWDTIYF	TGTGCCACCAGCCCGAGCCAGACCAACCCCTGGGACACCATATATTTT
NA	TRBV20-1	TRBJ2-5	TRBD1	CSAREWTGGKETQYF	TGCAGTGCTAGAGAGTGGACAGGGGGGAAAGAGACCCAGTACTTC
few	TRBV12-3/TRBV12-4	TRBJ1-1	TRBD1	CASRPRQGRTEAFF	TGTGCCAGCAGACCCCGACAGGGGCGCACTGAAGCTTTCTTT
few	TRBV6-5	TRBJ2-7	NA	CASSLWSGTNAYEQYF	TGTGCCAGCAGTCTTTGGTCCGGGACAAACGCCTACGAGCAGTACTTC
few	TRBV2	TRBJ1-4	NA	CASSERQSNEKLFF	TGTGCCAGCAGTGAGCGGCAGTCTAATGAAAAACTGTTTTTT
NA	TRBV28	TRBJ1-5	NA	CASSLFGQPQHF	TGTGCCAGCAGTTTATTTGGTCAGCCCCAGCATTTT
NA	TRBV4-2	TRBJ1-1	TRBD1	CASSQERAGGNTEAFF	TGTGCCAGCAGCCAAGAGCGGGCAGGGGGGAACACTGAAGCTTTCTTT
few	TRBV7-2	TRBJ2-5	NA	CASSLGGAVETQYF	TGTGCCAGCAGCTTAGGGGGGGCCGTAGAGACCCAGTACTTC
NA	TRBV15	TRBJ2-4	NA	CATSRDGDTLGRIIQYF	TGTGCCACCAGCAGAGATGGCGATACACTTGGCCGAATCATTCAGTACTTC
few	TRBV11-3	TRBJ2-1	NA	CASSLGDAGNEQFF	TGTGCCAGCAGCTTAGGGGACGCCGGGAATGAGCAGTTCTTC
NA	TRBV7-6	TRBJ2-2	TRBD1	CASSLGGTGRSGELFF	TGTGCCAGCAGCCTGGGCGGGACAGGGAGAAGCGGGGAGCTGTTTTTT
NA	TRBV4-2	TRBJ2-3	NA	CASSHPERNTQYF	TGTGCCAGCAGCCACCCCGAGAGGAATACGCAGTATTTT
NA	TRBV2	TRBJ2-7	NA	CASRGDQGAVEQYF	TGTGCCAGCAGGGGCGATCAGGGAGCGGTCGAGCAGTACTTC
many	TRBV12-3/TRBV12-4	TRBJ1-2	NA	CASSPGEGLYGYTF	TGTGCCAGCAGTCCAGGGGAGGGACTCTATGGCTACACCTTC